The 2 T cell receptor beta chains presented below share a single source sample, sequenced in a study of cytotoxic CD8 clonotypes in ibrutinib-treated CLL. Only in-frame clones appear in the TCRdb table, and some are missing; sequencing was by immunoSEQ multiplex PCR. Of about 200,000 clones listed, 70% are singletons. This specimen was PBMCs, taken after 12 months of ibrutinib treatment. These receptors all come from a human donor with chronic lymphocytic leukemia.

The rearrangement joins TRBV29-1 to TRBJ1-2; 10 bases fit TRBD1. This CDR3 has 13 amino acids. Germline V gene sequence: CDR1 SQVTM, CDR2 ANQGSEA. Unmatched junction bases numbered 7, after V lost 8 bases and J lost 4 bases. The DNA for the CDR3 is TGCAGCATCCGGACAGGGGGGAGCTATGGCTACACCTTC. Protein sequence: CSIRTGGSYGYTF.

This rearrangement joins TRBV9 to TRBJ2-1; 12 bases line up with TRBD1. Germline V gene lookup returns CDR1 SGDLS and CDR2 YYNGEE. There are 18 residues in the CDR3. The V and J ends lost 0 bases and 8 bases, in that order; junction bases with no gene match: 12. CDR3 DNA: TGTGCCAGCAGCGTAGGGGTTCGTGGGGGACAGGGGGCTTATGAGCAGTTCTTC. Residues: CASSVGVRGGQGAYEQFF.